This TCR beta chain stems from a study of blood T cell repertoires in COVID-19. The table came from immunoSEQ multiplex PCR; TCRdb's copy has only in-frame clones and leaves some out. The sample has around 230,000 clones; approximately 87% are singletons. The origin of this receptor is a woman between 70 and 85 years old with active or convalescent COVID-19. The sample comprised peripheral blood.

CDR3 sequence (DNA): TGTGCCAGCAGTGTACAGGGGGCCGACGGGGAGCTGTTTTTT. Translating gives CASSVQGADGELFF. The chain recombines TRBV2 with TRBJ2-2, with TRBD1 matching over 9 bases. This CDR3 is built from 14 residues. The junction had 4 bases not matched to a gene; V was cut back by 4 bases and J by 7 bases. Germline loops: CDR1 SNHLY, CDR2 FYNNEI.